The rows below give T cell receptor beta chains drawn from one sample of a study of T cell clones after liver transplantation. TCRdb's table, derived via immunoSEQ multiplex PCR, lists solely in-frame clones and lacks some. In the table there are roughly 100,000 clones, roughly four fifths of which are singletons. The specimen comprised CD4+ T cells from blood, sampled around 50 months after liver transplant. These receptors all stem from a human patient who received a liver transplant. The T cells may come from the graft donor. Both conserved end residues are part of each CDR3. A D gene is named only where the DNA matches it firmly. The size entry is marked missing in some rows and otherwise reads once, few, many or a size class.

v_call,clone_size,d_call,j_call,cdr3_aa,cdr3_nt
TRBV7-2,NA,NA,TRBJ1-1,CASRGREKSTAFF,TGTGCCAGCAGAGGCAGGGAGAAGAGTACAGCTTTCTTT
TRBV29-1,NA,NA,TRBJ2-1,CSVEVGHVPYNEQFF,TGCAGCGTCGAGGTGGGGCACGTCCCCTACAATGAGCAGTTCTTC
TRBV7-6,NA,TRBD2,TRBJ2-7,CASASGGAEQYF,TGTGCCAGCGCTAGCGGGGGGGCCGAGCAGTACTTC
TRBV21-1,NA,NA,TRBJ2-7,CASSKDPRLRGAGPSIYEQYF,TGTGCCAGCAGCAAAGACCCCCGCCTCCGCGGGGCAGGCCCTTCTATCTACGAGCAGTACTTC
TRBV2,once,TRBD1,TRBJ2-3,CASRRTGSTTDTQYF,TGTGCCAGCAGGAGGACAGGGAGCACCACAGATACGCAGTATTTT
TRBV5-3,few,NA,TRBJ2-3,CARSFRELSTDTQYF,TGTGCCAGAAGCTTCAGGGAATTGAGCACAGATACGCAGTATTTT
TRBV27,NA,NA,TRBJ1-2,CASSLLGGAYGYTF,TGTGCCAGCAGTTTATTGGGGGGCGCCTATGGCTACACCTTC
TRBV29-1,NA,TRBD1,TRBJ1-5,CSVAGQANQPQHF,TGCAGCGTGGCCGGACAGGCAAATCAGCCCCAGCATTTT
TRBV6-5,NA,TRBD1,TRBJ2-3,CASRRDRVITDTQYF,TGTGCCAGCAGACGGGACAGGGTAATCACAGATACGCAGTATTTT
TRBV7-2,NA,NA,TRBJ2-1,CASSLGRRSYNEQFF,TGTGCCAGCAGCTTAGGTCGCAGGAGTTACAATGAGCAGTTCTTC